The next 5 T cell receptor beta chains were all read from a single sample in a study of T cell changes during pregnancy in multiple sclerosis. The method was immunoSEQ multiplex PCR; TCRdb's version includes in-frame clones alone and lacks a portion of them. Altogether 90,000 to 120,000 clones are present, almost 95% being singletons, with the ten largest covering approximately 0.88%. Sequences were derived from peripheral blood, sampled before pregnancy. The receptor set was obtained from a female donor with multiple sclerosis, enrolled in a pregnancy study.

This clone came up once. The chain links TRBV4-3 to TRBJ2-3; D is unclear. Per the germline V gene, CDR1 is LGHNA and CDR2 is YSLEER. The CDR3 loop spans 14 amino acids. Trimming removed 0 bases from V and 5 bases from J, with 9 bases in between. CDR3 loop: CASSQDGHRDTQYF. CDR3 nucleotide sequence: TGCGCCAGCAGCCAAGATGGCCACCGAGATACGCAGTATTTT.

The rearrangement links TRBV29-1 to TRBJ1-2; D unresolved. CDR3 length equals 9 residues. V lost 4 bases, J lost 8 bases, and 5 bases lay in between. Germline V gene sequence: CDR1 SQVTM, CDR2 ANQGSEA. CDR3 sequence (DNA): TGCAGCGTTGGTGAGGGCTACACCTTC. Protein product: CSVGEGYTF.

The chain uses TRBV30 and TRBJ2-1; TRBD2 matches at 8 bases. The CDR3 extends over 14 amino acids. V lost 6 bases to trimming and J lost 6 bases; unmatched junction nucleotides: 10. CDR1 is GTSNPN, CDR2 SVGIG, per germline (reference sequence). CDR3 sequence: CACTLELAANEQFF. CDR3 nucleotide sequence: TGTGCCTGTACCCTAGAACTAGCGGCCAATGAGCAGTTCTTC.

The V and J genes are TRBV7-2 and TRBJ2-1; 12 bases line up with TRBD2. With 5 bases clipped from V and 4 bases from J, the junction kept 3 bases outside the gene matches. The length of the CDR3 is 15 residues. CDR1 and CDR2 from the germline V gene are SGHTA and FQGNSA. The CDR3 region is CASSPTSGGYNEQFF. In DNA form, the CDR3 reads TGTGCCAGCAGCCCCACTAGCGGGGGGTACAATGAGCAGTTCTTC. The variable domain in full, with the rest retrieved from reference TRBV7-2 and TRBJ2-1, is GAGVSQSPSNKVTEKGKDVELRCDPISGHTALYWYRQSLGQGLEFLIYFQGNSAPDKSGLPSDRFSAERTGGSVSTLTIQRTQQEDSAVYLCASSPTSGGYNEQFFGPGTRLTVL.

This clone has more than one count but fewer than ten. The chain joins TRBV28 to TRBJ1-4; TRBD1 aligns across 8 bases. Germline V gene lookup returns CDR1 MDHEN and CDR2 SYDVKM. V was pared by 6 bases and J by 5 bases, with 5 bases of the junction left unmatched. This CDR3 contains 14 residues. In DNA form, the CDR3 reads TGTGCCAGCAGATGGACAGGGCGGAATGAAAAACTGTTTTTT. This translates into CASRWTGRNEKLFF.